This paragraph covers one TCR beta chain sequence. This clone was observed a few times. The antigen this receptor binds is unknown. Base qualities are not provided; no much larger clone lies one nucleotide away. In total, roughly 670 healthy bone marrow donors made up the cohort. Cohort members were all nominally healthy when sampled, although unrecorded immune exposures were likely present. The donor tested CMV seropositive and was one of the 289 seropositive cohort members. Each donor provided a peripheral blood sample, and peripheral blood mononuclear cells were used for TCR beta sequencing. The Qiagen DNeasy Blood Extraction Kit was used to extract genomic DNA from the blood cell samples. Libraries were prepared through the immunoSEQ multiplex PCR assay. A mixture of 60 forward primers for TCR Vbeta segments and 13 reverse primers for TCR Jbeta segments was used in the multiplex PCR. Amplification of the CDR3 region of rearranged TCR beta genes was performed with a multiplex PCR assay on genomic DNA. The amplified TCR beta libraries were sequenced on the Illumina HiSeq System as 87-base-pair reads. The study's processing was this. Across the 500 to 750 repertoires, a later analysis counted some 80 million unique TCR beta chains, 9 million to 14 million of which were shared by at least two donors. To remove PCR and sequencing errors, raw reads were error-corrected and collapsed into unique sequences using a nearest-neighbor algorithm that merged closely related sequences. To assign V, D and J gene segments, CDR3 sequences were aligned to IMGT reference sequences. Each retained sequence needed at least a six-nucleotide match to both a V gene segment and a J gene segment. A rearrangement was called productive if the CDR3 had no stop codons and remained in frame with V and J, and every other rearrangement was called non-productive. Following IMGT convention, CDR3 was defined as the stretch from the second conserved V-encoded cysteine to the conserved J-encoded phenylalanine. The earlier analysis of about 610 of the donors excluded sequences that lacked an unambiguous match to a single V gene segment. An earlier analysis of under 750 of the donors called V segments functional above 56.7% productive rearrangements and segregating when the between-donor standard deviation exceeded 5%. A statistical classification framework was built to diagnose cytomegalovirus status from the catalog of TCR beta chain sequences. V and J gene assignment, in a later analysis, came from comparing TCR nucleotide sequences with IMGT/GENE-DB human TR gene sequences. The TCRdist pipeline was used in a later analysis to assign CDR3 sequences and most-parsimonious VDJ recombination scenarios. A later analysis defined each TCR beta chain by its CDR3 amino acid sequence plus V-gene family, and excluded reads lacking a unique V-gene family. A later analysis removed over 500 highly shared, low-generation-probability nucleotide sequences to deal with suspected cross-contamination and a sequencing artifact. In a later analysis, a clonal expansion index for each public chain was calculated from normalized within-repertoire ranks of inferred template counts. In a later analysis, generation probabilities were computed with a VDJ recombination model fitted to out-of-frame rearrangements, and the resulting probabilities were checked against IGoR. In a later analysis, hypergeometric tests were used to score TCR-TCR, TCR-HLA and TCR-CMV co-occurrence, with a repertoire-size bias correction applied to TCR pairs. To estimate false discovery rates, a later analysis permuted the HLA or CMV assignments 20 times. A later analysis grouped co-occurring TCRs with DBSCAN, adding TCRdist sequence similarity when clustering within HLA-allele-positive subsets. Co-occurrence clustering excluded repertoires with fewer than 30,000 or more than 120,000 public chains, plus five with anomalous nucleotide sharing. Drawn from immuneACCESS, this table holds only the in-frame rearrangements with V and J called that TCRdb kept. Clones are partly lost; checked studies trace under half to an unresolved V gene and leave the rest unexplained. D and trimming were read from the DNA, whereas the V and J calls and clone size are those reported in that table. This sample comprises 150,000 to 200,000 clones, 70% to 90% of them detected only once. The ten largest account for approximately 8.5% of the sample.

The germline ends are 8 bases apart after V is trimmed by 0 bases and J by 6 bases. Reading the germline V gene (reference sequence) gives CDR1 MNHEY and CDR2 SMNVEV. The CDR3 sequence holds 13 residues, the cysteine and phenylalanine included. Only the CDR3 DNA is retained, 39 bases long and in frame from the first base. The data stem from a study of cytomegalovirus exposure and HLA in healthy donors (dated by TCRdb to about 2017). Background for the entire study: According to an earlier analysis of 587 of the donors, about 179 million T cells yielded some 120 million unique TCR beta sequences and about 300 Gb of sequence data. About 280 gigabases of sequencing data and approximately 85 million unique TCR sequences were included in an early release covering roughly 600 HLA-typed donors. The genetic ancestry cluster associated with self-reported Caucasian donors included around 76% of the 398 genotyped donors. The aim of the study was to test whether cataloging public T cell receptors could identify signatures of past pathogen exposure. The T cell repertoires of under 750 subjects were profiled by immunosequencing and related to cytomegalovirus serostatus. A separate validation cohort of 100 to 150 different subjects was used in addition to the roughly 620-subject first cohort. To predict cytomegalovirus infection status, the study brought together high-throughput TCR immunosequencing, statistical association of individual TCRs with disease status, and machine learning. A later analysis re-examined previously published TCR beta repertoires from more than 600 donors and added high-resolution HLA genotyping to investigate patterns of TCR occurrence. Rather than drawing on any new phenotypic data, the later analysis identified candidate immune exposures from TCR beta sequences and the way those sequences occurred across donors. To decide whether each TCR beta V gene segment behaved as functional or pseudogenic, an earlier analysis of approximately 600 of the donors relied on high-throughput TCR beta sequencing. Donor age, sex, ethnicity and CMV serostatus were compiled together with the repertoire data. A later genetic analysis used genome-wide SNP genotypes for about 65% of the 666 donors, treating that subset as a discovery cohort. Every repertoire in the discovery cohort had been generated on one and the same sequencing platform. HLA typing included class I and class II loci at four-digit resolution. Typing coverage varied by locus: roughly 620-640 donors for A, B, C, DRB1 and DQB1; about 520 for DQA1; more than 600 for DPA1; some 470 for DPB1. A handful of DR-DQ haplotypes were handled as single units for association and clustering because linkage in the cohort was strong. Among about 410 genotyped donors of the cohort, an average of around 220,000 unique TCR beta nucleotide sequences was sequenced per donor, of which approximately 19% were non-productive.

Points the paper makes about the study in general: In a later analysis, TCR association rates were found to vary across HLA loci, with the most associated TCRs seen for DRB1 alleles and the fewest for HLA-C alleles. In this cohort, only TCR beta chains were sequenced, and detectable features were limited by the absence of alpha or paired-chain data. Most CMV-associated TCR beta chains appeared to be HLA-restricted in a later analysis, and the HLA associations seemed to be driven largely by CMV exposure. In an earlier analysis of more than 450 of the donors, most TCR beta V segments were observed in productive rearrangements about 87% or about 30% of the time, broadly matching IMGT annotations. The study listed 150 to 200 TCR beta chains as associated with cytomegalovirus. Because counts were too low, 15 to 20 rarely observed V segments, including chromosome 9 orphons, were excluded from the earlier analysis of 587 of the donors. In a later analysis, some 18,000 TCR beta sequences were associated with specific HLA alleles at a false discovery rate of 0.05. Correlated functional status among segregating V segments might reflect linkage disequilibrium, but an unknown experimental factor could not be ruled out. The only immune exposure information available for the cohort was CMV serostatus. V-gene and J-gene trimming of TCR beta chains was associated with a missense DCLRE1C variant in a later genetic analysis, and the association was replicated in an independent cohort. In both the original and validation cohorts, the classifier was reported to diagnose cytomegalovirus status with high specificity and sensitivity. Some IMGT-functional V segments, including TRBV6-2 and TRBV6-3, could not be distinguished by the 87-base-pair reads and were therefore excluded. In a later analysis, HLA-associated TCR beta chains were found to be more clonally expanded and to have lower generation probabilities than equally common non-associated chains. The authors suggested that the approach could potentially be generalized to other disease states and immunological phenotypes. Because HLA typing was unavailable for some donors at each locus, only the typed subset was used in association tests. When HLA alleles, especially DR and DQ, strongly co-occurred, attributing TCR associations to individual alleles was difficult. Sequencing depth was assumed to be roughly uniform across donors in the presence/absence analyses, though that assumption may not hold. A further reported finding was that TCR beta sequences accurately predicted the HLA-A and HLA-B alleles for most subjects in the first cohort. A group of highly shared sequence variants was considered likely to be a technical artifact of the sequencing pipeline. A later analysis reported that several top co-occurrence clusters appeared linked to parvovirus B19, influenza, CMV and Epstein-Barr virus. In vitro tests confirmed that a few of the cytomegalovirus-associated TCR beta chains recognize cytomegalovirus antigens. While some public TCRs were present in many individuals, most TCR sequences turned up only very rarely across donors. A later genetic analysis reported fewer N-insertions in productive TCRs among donors in an Asian-associated ancestry cluster than the roughly 620-donor mean.

The clonotype comes from a man between 18 and 35 years old in good health and CMV-seropositive. What was sequenced was PBMCs. The rearranged chain carries TRBV27 and TRBJ1-1, with a weak D call of TRBD1 (6 bases match). The sequence in DNA is TGTGCCAGCAGTTTATCGTGGACAGCTGAAGCTTTCTTT. The resulting protein is CASSLSWTAEAFF.